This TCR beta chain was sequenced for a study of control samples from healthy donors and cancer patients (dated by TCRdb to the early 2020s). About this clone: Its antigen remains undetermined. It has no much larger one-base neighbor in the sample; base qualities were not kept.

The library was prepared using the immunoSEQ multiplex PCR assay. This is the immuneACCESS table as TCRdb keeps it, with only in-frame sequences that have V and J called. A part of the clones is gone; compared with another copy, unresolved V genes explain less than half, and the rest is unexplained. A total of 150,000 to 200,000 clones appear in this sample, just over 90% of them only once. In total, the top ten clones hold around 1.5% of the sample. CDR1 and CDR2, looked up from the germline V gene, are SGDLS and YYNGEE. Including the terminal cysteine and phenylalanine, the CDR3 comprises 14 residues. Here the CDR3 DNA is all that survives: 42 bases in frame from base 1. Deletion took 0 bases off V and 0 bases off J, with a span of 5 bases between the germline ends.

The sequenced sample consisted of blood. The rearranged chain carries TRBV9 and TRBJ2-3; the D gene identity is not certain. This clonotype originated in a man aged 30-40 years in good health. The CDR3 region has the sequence CASSVASSTDTQYF. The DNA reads TGTGCCAGCAGCGTAGCAAGTAGCACAGATACGCAGTATTTT.